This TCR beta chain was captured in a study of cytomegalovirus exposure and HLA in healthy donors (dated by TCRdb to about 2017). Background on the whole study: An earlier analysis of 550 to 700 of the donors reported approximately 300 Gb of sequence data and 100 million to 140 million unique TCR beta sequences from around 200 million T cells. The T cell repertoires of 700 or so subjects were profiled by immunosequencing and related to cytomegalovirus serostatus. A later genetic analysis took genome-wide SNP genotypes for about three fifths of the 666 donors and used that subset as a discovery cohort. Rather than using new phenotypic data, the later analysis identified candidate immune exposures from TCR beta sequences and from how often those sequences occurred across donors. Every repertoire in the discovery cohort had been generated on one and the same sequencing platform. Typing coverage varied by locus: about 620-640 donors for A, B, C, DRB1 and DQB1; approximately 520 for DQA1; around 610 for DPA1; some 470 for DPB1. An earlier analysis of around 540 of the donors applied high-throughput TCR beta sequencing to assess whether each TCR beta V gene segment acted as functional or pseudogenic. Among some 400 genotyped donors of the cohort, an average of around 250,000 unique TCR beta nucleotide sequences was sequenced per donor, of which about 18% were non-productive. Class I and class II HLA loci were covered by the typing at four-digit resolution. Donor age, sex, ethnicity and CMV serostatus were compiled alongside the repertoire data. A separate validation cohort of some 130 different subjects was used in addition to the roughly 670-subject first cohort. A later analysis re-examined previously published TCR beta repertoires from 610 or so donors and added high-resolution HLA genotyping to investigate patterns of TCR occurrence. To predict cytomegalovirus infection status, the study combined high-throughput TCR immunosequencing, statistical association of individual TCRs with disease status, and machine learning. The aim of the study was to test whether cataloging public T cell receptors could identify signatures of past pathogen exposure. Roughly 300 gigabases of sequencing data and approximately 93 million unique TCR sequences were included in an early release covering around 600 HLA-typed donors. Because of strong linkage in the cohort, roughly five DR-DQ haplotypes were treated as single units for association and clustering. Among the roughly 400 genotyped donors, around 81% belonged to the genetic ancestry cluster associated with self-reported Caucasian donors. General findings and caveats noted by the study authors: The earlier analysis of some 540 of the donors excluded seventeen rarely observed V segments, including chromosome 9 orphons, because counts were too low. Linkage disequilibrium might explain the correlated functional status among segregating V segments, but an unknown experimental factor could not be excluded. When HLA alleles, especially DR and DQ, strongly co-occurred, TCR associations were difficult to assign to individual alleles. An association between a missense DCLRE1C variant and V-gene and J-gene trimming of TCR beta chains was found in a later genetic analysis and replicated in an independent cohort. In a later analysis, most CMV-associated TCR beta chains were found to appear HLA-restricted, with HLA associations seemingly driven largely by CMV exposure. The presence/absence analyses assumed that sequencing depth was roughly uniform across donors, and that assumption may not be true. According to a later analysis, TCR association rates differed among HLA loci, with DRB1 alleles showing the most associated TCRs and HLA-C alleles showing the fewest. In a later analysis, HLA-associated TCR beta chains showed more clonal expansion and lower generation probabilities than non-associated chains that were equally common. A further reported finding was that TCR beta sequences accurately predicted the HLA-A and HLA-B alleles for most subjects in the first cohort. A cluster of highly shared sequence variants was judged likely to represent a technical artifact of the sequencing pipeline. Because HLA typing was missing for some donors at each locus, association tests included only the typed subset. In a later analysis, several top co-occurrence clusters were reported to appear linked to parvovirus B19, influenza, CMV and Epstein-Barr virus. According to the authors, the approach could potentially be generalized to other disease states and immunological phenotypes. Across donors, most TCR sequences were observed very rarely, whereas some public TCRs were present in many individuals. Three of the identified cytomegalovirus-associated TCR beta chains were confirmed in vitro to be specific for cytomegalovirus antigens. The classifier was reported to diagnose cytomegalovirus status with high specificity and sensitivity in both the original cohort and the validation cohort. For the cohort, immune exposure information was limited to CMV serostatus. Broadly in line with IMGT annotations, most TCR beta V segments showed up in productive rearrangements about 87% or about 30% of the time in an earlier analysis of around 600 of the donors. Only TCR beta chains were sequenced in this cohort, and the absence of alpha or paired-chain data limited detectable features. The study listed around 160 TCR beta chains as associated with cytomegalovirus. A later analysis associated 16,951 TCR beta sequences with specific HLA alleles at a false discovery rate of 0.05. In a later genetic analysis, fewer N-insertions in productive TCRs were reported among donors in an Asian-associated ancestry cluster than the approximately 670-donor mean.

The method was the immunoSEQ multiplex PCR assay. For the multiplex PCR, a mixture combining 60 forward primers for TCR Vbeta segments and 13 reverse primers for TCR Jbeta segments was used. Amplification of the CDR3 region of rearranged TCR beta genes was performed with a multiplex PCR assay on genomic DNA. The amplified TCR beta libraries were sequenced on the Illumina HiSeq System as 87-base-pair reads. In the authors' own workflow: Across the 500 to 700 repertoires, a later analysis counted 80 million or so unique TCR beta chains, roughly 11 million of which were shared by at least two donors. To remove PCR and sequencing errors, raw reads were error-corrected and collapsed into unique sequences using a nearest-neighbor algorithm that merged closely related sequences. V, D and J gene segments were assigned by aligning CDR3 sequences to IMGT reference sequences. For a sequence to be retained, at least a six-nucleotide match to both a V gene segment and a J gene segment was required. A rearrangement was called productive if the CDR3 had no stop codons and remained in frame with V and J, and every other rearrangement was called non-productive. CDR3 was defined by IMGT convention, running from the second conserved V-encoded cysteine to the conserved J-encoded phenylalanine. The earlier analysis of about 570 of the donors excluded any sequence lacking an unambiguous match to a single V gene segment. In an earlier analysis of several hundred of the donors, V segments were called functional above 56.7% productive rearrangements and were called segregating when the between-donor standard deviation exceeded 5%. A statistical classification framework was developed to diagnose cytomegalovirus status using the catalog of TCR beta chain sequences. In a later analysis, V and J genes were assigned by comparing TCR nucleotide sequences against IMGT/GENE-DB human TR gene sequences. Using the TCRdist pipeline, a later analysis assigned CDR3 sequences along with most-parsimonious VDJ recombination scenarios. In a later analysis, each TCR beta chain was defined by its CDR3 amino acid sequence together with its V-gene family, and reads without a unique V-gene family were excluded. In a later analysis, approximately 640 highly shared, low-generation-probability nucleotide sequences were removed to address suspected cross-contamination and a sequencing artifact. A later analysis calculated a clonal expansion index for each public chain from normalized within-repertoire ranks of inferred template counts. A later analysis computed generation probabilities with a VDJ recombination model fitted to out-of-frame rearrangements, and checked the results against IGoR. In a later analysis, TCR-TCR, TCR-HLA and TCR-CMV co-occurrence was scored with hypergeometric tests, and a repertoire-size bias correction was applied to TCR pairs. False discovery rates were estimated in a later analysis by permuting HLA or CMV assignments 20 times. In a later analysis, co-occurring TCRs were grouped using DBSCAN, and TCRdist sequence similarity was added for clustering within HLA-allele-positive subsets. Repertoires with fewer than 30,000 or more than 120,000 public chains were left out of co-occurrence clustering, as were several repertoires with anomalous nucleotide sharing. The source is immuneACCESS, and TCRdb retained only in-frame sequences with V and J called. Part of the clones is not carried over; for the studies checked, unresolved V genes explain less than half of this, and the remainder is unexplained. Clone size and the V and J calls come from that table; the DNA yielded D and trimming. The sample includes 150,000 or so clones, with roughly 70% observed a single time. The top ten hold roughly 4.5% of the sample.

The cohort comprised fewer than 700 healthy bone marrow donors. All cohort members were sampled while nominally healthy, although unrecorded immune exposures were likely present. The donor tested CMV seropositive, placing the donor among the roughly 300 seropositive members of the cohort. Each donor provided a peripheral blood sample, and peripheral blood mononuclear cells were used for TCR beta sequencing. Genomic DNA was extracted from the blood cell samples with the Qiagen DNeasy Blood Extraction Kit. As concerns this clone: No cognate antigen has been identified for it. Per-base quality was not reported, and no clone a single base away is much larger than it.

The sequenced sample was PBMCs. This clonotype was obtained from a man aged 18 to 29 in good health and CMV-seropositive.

For the CDR3, the sequence is CASSLRTDTQYF. At the DNA level, the sequence is TGTGCCAGCAGTTTGAGGACAGATACGCAGTATTTT. This sequence uses TRBV28 and TRBJ2-3, with no D gene named confidently. Taken from the germline V gene, the CDR1 and CDR2 loops are MDHEN and SYDVKM. Trimming takes 3 bases from V and 3 bases from J, and the germline ends sit 4 bases apart. The CDR3, from cysteine to phenylalanine, totals 12 residues. Just CDR3 DNA is preserved here, 36 bases in frame from base 1.